This TCR beta chain derives from a study of blood T cell repertoires in COVID-19. CDR1 is MGHRA, CDR2 YSYEKL, per germline. Between the trimmed V and J ends, which lost 8 bases and 5 bases, there was a span of 15 bases. The CDR3 runs to 14 residues. Profiling relied on immunoSEQ multiplex PCR, and the TCRdb table lists in-frame clones only, not all of them. The sample lists approximately 210,000 clones; more than 75% were seen once. The sequence derives from a man in his forties or fifties with active or convalescent COVID-19. Sample: peripheral blood. J is TRBJ1-4 and V is TRBV4-1; the D is unclear. The CDR3 sequence: CASGQVQQNEKLFF. CDR3 DNA sequence: TGCGCCAGCGGTCAGGTACAGCAGAATGAAAAACTGTTTTTT.